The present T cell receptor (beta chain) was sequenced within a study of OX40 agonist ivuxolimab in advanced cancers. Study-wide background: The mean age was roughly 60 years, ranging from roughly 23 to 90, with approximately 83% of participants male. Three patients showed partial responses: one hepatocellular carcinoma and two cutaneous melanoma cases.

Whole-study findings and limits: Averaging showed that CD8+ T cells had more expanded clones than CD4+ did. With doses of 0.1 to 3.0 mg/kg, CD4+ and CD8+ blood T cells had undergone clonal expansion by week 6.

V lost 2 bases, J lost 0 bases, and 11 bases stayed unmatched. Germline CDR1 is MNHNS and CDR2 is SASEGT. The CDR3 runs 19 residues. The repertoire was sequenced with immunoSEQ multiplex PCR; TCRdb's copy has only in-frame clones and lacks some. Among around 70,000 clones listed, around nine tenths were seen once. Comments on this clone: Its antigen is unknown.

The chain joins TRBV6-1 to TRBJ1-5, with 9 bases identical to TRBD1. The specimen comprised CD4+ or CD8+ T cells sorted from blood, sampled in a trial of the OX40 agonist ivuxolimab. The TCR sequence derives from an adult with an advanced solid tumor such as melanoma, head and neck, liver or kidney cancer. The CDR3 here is CASSENWGQGDYSNQPQHF. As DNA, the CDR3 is TGTGCCAGCAGTGAAAATTGGGGACAGGGAGATTATAGCAATCAGCCCCAGCATTTT.